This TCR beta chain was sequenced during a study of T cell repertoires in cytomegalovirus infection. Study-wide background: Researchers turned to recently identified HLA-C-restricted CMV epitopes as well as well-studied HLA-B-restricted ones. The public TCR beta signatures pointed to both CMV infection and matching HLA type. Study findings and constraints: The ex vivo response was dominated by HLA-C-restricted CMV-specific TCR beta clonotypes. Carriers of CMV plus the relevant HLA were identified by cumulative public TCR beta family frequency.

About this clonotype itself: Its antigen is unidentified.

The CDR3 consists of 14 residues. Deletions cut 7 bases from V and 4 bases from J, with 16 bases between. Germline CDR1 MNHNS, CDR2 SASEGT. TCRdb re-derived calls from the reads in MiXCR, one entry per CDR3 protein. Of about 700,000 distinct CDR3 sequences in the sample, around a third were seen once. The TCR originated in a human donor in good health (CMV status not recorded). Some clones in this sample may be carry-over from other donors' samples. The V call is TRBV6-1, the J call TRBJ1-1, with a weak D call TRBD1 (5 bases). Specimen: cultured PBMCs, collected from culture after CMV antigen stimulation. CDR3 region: CASTLQDWVTEAFF. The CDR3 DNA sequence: TGTGCCAGCACTCTACAGGATTGGGTCACTGAAGCTTTCTTT.